What follows are 23 T cell receptor beta chains derived from one specimen sequenced in a study of cytomegalovirus exposure and HLA in healthy donors. Clones were read by immunoSEQ multiplex PCR, and TCRdb kept only the in-frame ones, dropping some. Among about 140,000 clones listed, roughly 86% were seen once. The source material was PBMCs. These receptor sequences come from a man in his late teens or twenties in good health and CMV-seropositive.

The chain couples TRBV5-4 to TRBJ2-7, with D perhaps matching TRBD1 (6 bases). The CDR3 has 14 residues. In germline, CDR1 is SGHNT, CDR2 YYREEE (reference sequence). The germline V and J ends were trimmed by 4 bases and 2 bases, with 13 bases remaining between them. The chain's CDR3 is CASSPGTLPYEQYF. Here the CDR3 DNA reads TGTGCCAGCAGCCCCGGGACACTACCCTACGAGCAGTACTTC.

V is TRBV2 and J is TRBJ1-1, with D perhaps TRBD1 (6 bases). Germline lookup yields CDR1 SNHLY and CDR2 FYNNEI. The CDR3 length is 14 residues. Trimming cost V 3 bases and J 1 base, with 9 bases left between them. The CDR3 DNA reads TGTGCCAGCAGTGAGCGGGGGCCGAACACTGAAGCTTTCTTT. Its protein is CASSERGPNTEAFF.

The count of this clone is one. The rearrangement joins TRBV14 to TRBJ1-1; 7 bases align to TRBD1. There are 13 residues in the CDR3. Germline V gene data show CDR1 as SGHDN and CDR2 as FVKESK. V lost 2 bases, J lost 10 bases, and 7 bases stayed unmatched. Written as DNA, the CDR3 is TGTGCCAGCAGCCAAACCAGGGGGAGTAGAGCTTTCTTT. Amino acid sequence: CASSQTRGSRAFF.

This clone was observed a handful of times. CDR3 sequence: CASSLQTKGTEAFF. CDR3 coding DNA: TGTGCCAGCAGCTTACAAACTAAAGGCACTGAAGCTTTCTTT. The chain employs TRBV5-4 and TRBJ1-1; D is unresolved. The CDR3 covers 14 residues. Trimming left V 2 bases short and J 4 bases short, with 12 bases between. Germline V gene lookup returns CDR1 SGHNT and CDR2 YYREEE (reference sequence).

The chain carries TRBV7-2 and TRBJ2-7; 7 nucleotides match TRBD1. The CDR3 sequence is 12 residues long. J gave up 6 bases and V 5 bases, and 4 bases lay outside the gene matches. Germline values: CDR1 SGHTA, CDR2 FQGNSA. CDR3 in amino acids: CASSNPGGEQYF. Written as DNA, the CDR3 is TGTGCCAGCAGCAATCCAGGGGGCGAGCAGTACTTC.

J is TRBJ1-1 and V is TRBV10-2; 9 bases are shared with TRBD1. Unmatched junction bases numbered 9, after V lost 7 bases and J lost 9 bases. Per the germline V gene, CDR1 is WSHSY and CDR2 is SAAADI. CDR3 length: 13 amino acids. The CDR3 sequence is CASTPGQGTKAFF. The CDR3 coding sequence is TGCGCCAGCACACCGGGACAGGGTACTAAAGCTTTCTTT.

The count of this clone is one. The chain joins TRBV2 to TRBJ2-2, with 10 bases lining up with TRBD2. Germline V gene data show CDR1 as SNHLY and CDR2 as FYNNEI. Trimming removed 2 bases from V and 13 bases from J; junction bases left unmatched: 10. CDR3 length equals 15 residues. In DNA, the CDR3 is TGTGCCAGCAGTGAACCTTGGAGCGGGAGGGCCGGGCTGTTTTTT. Encoded protein: CASSEPWSGRAGLFF.

This clone was observed a few times. DNA of the CDR3: TGTGCCAGCAGCACAGGGACCACTGAAGCTTTCTTT. It specifies CASSTGTTEAFF. The rearrangement uses TRBV2 and TRBJ1-1, with D possibly matching TRBD1 (6 bases). The CDR3 is 12 residues long. V lost 6 bases and J 4 bases, leaving 9 bases between the germline ends. In germline, CDR1 is SNHLY, CDR2 FYNNEI.

Only one count was recorded for this clone. The chain has TRBV5-1 and TRBJ2-2; D is ambiguous. The CDR3 length is 17 residues. V was clipped by 0 bases and J by 2 bases, with 14 bases between them. The V gene's germline CDR1 is SGHRS and CDR2 YFSETQ. CDR3 loop: CASSLARSQSNTGELFF. The CDR3 DNA reads as TGCGCCAGCAGCTTGGCTAGGAGCCAGAGTAACACCGGGGAGCTGTTTTTT.

V usage is TRBV29-1 and J usage is TRBJ1-1, with D possibly matching TRBD1 (5 bases). The germline CDR1 and CDR2 sequences are SQVTM and ANQGSEA. V gave up 4 bases and J gave up 1 base, with 19 bases separating them. The CDR3 is 16 amino acids. CDR3 region: CSVGSPWGLPNTEAFF. The CDR3 region has the DNA TGCAGCGTTGGTTCTCCGTGGGGACTTCCGAACACTGAAGCTTTCTTT.

This chain joins TRBV10-3 and TRBJ2-7, with a possible D match to TRBD2 (6 bases). Trimming stripped 2 bases from V and 3 bases from J, with 11 bases between. Per the germline V gene, CDR1 is ENHRY and CDR2 is SYGVKD. The CDR3 covers 14 residues. The CDR3 nucleotides are TGTGCCATCAGTGAGACACTAGCCAACTACGAGCAGTACTTC. Amino acid sequence: CAISETLANYEQYF.

The genes are TRBV6-6 and TRBJ1-4; 11 bases map to TRBD1. V was clipped by 5 bases and J by 5 bases; unmatched bases: 7. The CDR3 has 16 amino acids. Germline CDR1 is MNHNY and CDR2 is SVGAGI (reference sequence). CDR3 region: CASSPGGQGGNEKLFF. CDR3 nucleotides: TGTGCCAGCAGTCCCGGGGGACAGGGGGGAAATGAAAAACTGTTTTTT.

The chain couples TRBV9 to TRBJ2-1, with D tentatively TRBD2 (5 bases). This CDR3 spans 16 amino acids. Trimming shortened V by 4 bases and J by 3 bases, and 17 bases separated the two germline ends. Germline V CDR1 and CDR2: SGDLS, YYNGEE. The CDR3 region is CASSTPSSSLYNEQFF. Here the CDR3 DNA reads TGTGCCAGCAGCACCCCCTCTAGCAGCCTCTACAATGAGCAGTTCTTC.

This clone was detected only once. This chain joins TRBV5-1 and TRBJ1-4, with TRBD1 identical over 8 bases. CDR1 and CDR2 (germline): SGHRS, YFSETQ. The V and J ends lost 3 bases and 3 bases, in that order; junction bases with no gene match: 1. CDR3 size: 14 residues. The CDR3 reads CASSWTGPNEKLFF. CDR3 bases: TGCGCCAGCAGCTGGACAGGGCCTAATGAAAAACTGTTTTTT.

This rearrangement joins TRBV11-2 to TRBJ2-5; a possible D gene is TRBD2 (5 bases). V gave up 4 bases and J gave up 5 bases, with 5 bases separating them. Germline lookup yields CDR1 SGHAT and CDR2 FQNNGV. This CDR3 has 11 residues. The CDR3 spells CASSSGETQYF. CDR3 in DNA: TGTGCCAGCAGCTCGGGGGAGACCCAGTACTTC.

The genes are TRBV5-4 and TRBJ2-7, with 9 bases matching TRBD1. Unmatched junction bases numbered 4, after V lost 0 bases and J lost 6 bases. Germline values: CDR1 SGHNT, CDR2 YYREEE (reference sequence). This CDR3 is 14 amino acids long. CDR3: CASSLEGQGREQYF. CDR3 nucleotide sequence: TGTGCCAGCAGCTTGGAGGGACAGGGACGCGAGCAGTACTTC.

This clone was found once. The chain joins TRBV16 to TRBJ1-1; no firm D call. There are 13 residues in the CDR3. Germline assignment: CDR1 KGHSY and CDR2 FQNENV. Trimming left V 4 bases short and J 0 bases short, with 6 bases between. The CDR3 bases are TGTGCCAGCAGCCTTAGAATGAACACTGAAGCTTTCTTT. Translating gives CASSLRMNTEAFF.

This rearrangement joins TRBV15 to TRBJ1-5; D gene unclear. The CDR3 has 12 residues. V lost 5 bases and J 5 bases, leaving 7 bases between the germline ends. Germline V gene data show CDR1 as LNHNV and CDR2 as YYDKDF (reference sequence). Here the CDR3 DNA reads TGTGCCACCAGCTCCGTAGATCAGCCCCAGCATTTT. This translates into CATSSVDQPQHF.

The J gene is TRBJ2-7, the V gene TRBV28; possible D gene TRBD1, 6 bases. CDR3 length: 16 amino acids. The V end was cut by 3 bases, the J end by 2 bases, with 17 bases between. Germline V lookup: CDR1 MDHEN, CDR2 SYDVKM. The CDR3 DNA reads TGTGCCAGCAGTTTTCACGACAGGTTTGAGACCTACGAGCAGTACTTC. It is translated as CASSFHDRFETYEQYF. Full variable domain (outside the CDR3, taken from reference TRBV28 and TRBJ2-7): DVKVTQSSRYLVKRTGEKVFLECVQDMDHENMFWYRQDPGLGLRLIYFSYDVKMKEKGDIPEGYSVSREKKERFSLILESASTNQTSMYLCASSFHDRFETYEQYFGPGTRLTVT.

The V call is TRBV6-5, the J call TRBJ1-4; D call uncertain. V lost 1 base and J lost 7, with 13 bases in between. CDR1 MNHEY and CDR2 SVGAGI come from the germline V gene. The CDR3 covers 15 residues. In nucleotides, the CDR3 is TGTGCCAGCAGTTACTGGGGAGGGAGGGTTGAAAAACTGTTTTTT. Amino acids: CASSYWGGRVEKLFF.

This clone was seen a handful of times. The V and J genes are TRBV6-5 and TRBJ2-4, with D maybe TRBD1 (6 bases). The CDR3 totals 16 residues. CDR1 is MNHEY, CDR2 SVGAGI, per germline. V gave up 2 bases and J gave up 2 bases, with 13 bases separating them. The CDR3 reads CASSYRSDSTKNIQYF. The CDR3 DNA follows: TGTGCCAGCAGTTACCGATCGGACAGCACCAAAAACATTCAGTACTTC.

The rearrangement links TRBV2 to TRBJ1-1; D remains ambiguous. The CDR3 consists of 13 residues. V was pared by 4 bases and J by 4 bases, with 10 bases between. Germline CDR1 reads SNHLY; CDR2 reads FYNNEI. DNA for the CDR3: TGTGCCAGCAGTGGGGAGGGTGGCACTGAAGCTTTCTTT. Translation gives CASSGEGGTEAFF.

V gene TRBV15 combines with J gene TRBJ2-7; tentative D call: TRBD1 (6 bases). CDR1 LNHNV and CDR2 YYDKDF come from the germline V gene (reference sequence). The CDR3 runs 16 residues. V gave up 0 bases and J gave up 3 bases, with 15 bases separating them. The CDR3 DNA follows: TGTGCCACCAGCAGAGATCCGGGACACCCTAACTACGAGCAGTACTTC. Translating it yields CATSRDPGHPNYEQYF.